The 29 T cell receptor beta chains below were found in one sample sequenced in a study of cytomegalovirus exposure and HLA in healthy donors. The primer mix had 60 Vbeta and 13 Jbeta primers. The assay was immunoSEQ multiplex PCR, and TCRdb's table has in-frame clones only and misses some. This sample has just over 200,000 clones, with 65% to 85% found just once. Material: PBMCs. The receptors were gathered from a man in his fifties in good health and CMV-seronegative.

The chain couples TRBV6-1 to TRBJ2-2; possibly TRBD2 for D (5 bases). CDR1 is MNHNS, CDR2 SASEGT, per germline. There are 15 residues in the CDR3. V lost 4 bases and J lost 6, with 15 bases in between. CDR3 sequence reads: CASSGGPLGAGELFF. As DNA, the CDR3 is TGTGCCAGCAGTGGAGGGCCGCTGGGTGCCGGGGAGCTGTTTTTT.

The genes are TRBV28 and TRBJ1-1; D remains ambiguous. The V end lost 4 bases, the J end lost 4 bases, and 10 bases lay between the germline ends. This CDR3 has 13 amino acids. From germline, CDR1 is MDHEN and CDR2 SYDVKM. CDR3 nucleotides: TGTGCCAGCAGTTCCAAAGTCGGCACTGAAGCTTTCTTT. It translates to CASSSKVGTEAFF.

The rearrangement joins TRBV27 to TRBJ1-5, with D tentatively TRBD1 (5 bases). Trimming removed 2 bases from V and 7 bases from J, with 9 bases in between. The CDR3 extends over 13 amino acids. Germline loops: CDR1 MNHEY, CDR2 SMNVEV (reference sequence). The CDR3 nucleotides read TGTGCCAGCAGTTTAGGAGGGGACCAGCCCCAGCATTTT. Its protein product is CASSLGGDQPQHF.

This clone was recorded once. This chain joins TRBV2 and TRBJ1-2; 7 nucleotides agree with TRBD1. In germline, CDR1 is SNHLY, CDR2 FYNNEI. This CDR3 contains 12 residues. Trimming took 8 bases from V and 5 from J; bases not matched to a gene: 5. Written as DNA, the CDR3 is TGTGCCAGCCCGGGACAGAGTTATGGCTACACCTTC. Its translation is CASPGQSYGYTF.

V is TRBV6-5 and J is TRBJ2-7, with D maybe TRBD2 (6 bases). V was trimmed by 6 bases and J by 3 bases, leaving 15 bases between them. The CDR3 is 14 residues long. Germline CDR1 is MNHEY and CDR2 is SVGAGI. CDR3 in DNA: TGTGCCAGCAGCCCTTTAGCGGCCTACTACGAGCAGTACTTC. This codes for CASSPLAAYYEQYF.

This chain connects TRBV4-1 to TRBJ2-1, with 12 positions matching TRBD2. The germline CDR1 and CDR2 sequences are MGHRA and YSYEKL. There are 19 residues in the CDR3. With V trimmed by 1 base and J by 0 bases, 7 bases remained unmatched. CDR3 sequence reads: CASSQGTSGIPSSYNEQFF. CDR3 in DNA: TGCGCCAGCAGCCAAGGGACTAGCGGGATTCCGAGCTCCTACAATGAGCAGTTCTTC.

This chain links TRBV5-1 with TRBJ2-2; 7 bases map to TRBD2. The CDR3 consists of 15 residues. Germline V CDR1 and CDR2: SGHRS, YFSETQ. The trim removed 5 bases at V and 2 bases at J, leaving 6 bases unmatched. The CDR3 is CASSLSGVNTGELFF. The CDR3 nucleotides read TGCGCCAGCAGTCTGAGCGGGGTTAACACCGGGGAGCTGTTTTTT. Based on the CDR3 plus reference TRBV5-1 and TRBJ2-2, the full variable domain is KAGVTQTPRYLIKTRGQQVTLSCSPISGHRSVSWYQQTPGQGLQFLFEYFSETQRNKGNFPGRFSGRQFSNSRSEMNVSTLELGDSALYLCASSLSGVNTGELFFGEGSRLTVL.

The chain recombines TRBV27 with TRBJ1-6; 7 positions match TRBD1. The V gene's germline CDR1 is MNHEY and CDR2 SMNVEV (reference sequence). The CDR3 has 13 amino acids. J gave up 6 bases and V 6 bases, and 2 bases lay outside the gene matches. CDR3 residues: CASRRQGNSPLHF. In DNA, the CDR3 is TGTGCCAGCAGGAGACAGGGTAATTCACCCCTCCACTTT.

The chain recombines TRBV11-2 with TRBJ1-1; no definite D call. Between the trimmed V and J ends, which lost 5 bases and 1 base, there was a span of 17 bases. Per germline, CDR1 SGHAT and CDR2 FQNNGV. The CDR3 sequence is 16 residues long. The CDR3 protein is CASSQRTLAGNTEAFF. The CDR3 region has the DNA TGTGCCAGCAGCCAGAGGACCCTCGCGGGGAACACTGAAGCTTTCTTT.

The table lists this clone with a count of one. This sequence joins TRBV2 and TRBJ2-1; maybe TRBD2 (6 bases). The CDR3 covers 15 residues. V lost 2 bases, J lost 1 base, and 9 bases lay in between. CDR1 is SNHLY and CDR2 is FYNNEI in the germline V gene. For the CDR3, the DNA is TGTGCCAGCAGTGAAAGGAGGGGTTCCTACAATGAGCAGTTCTTC. Its protein is CASSERRGSYNEQFF.

On this clone itself: The same CDR3 is also encoded by other DNA sequences in this sample. This rearrangement joins TRBV30 to TRBJ2-1, with 9 nucleotides matching TRBD2. Germline-derived CDR1 and CDR2 are GTSNPN and SVGIG (reference sequence). This CDR3 has 15 residues. The ends lost 0 bases at V and 7 bases at J; junction bases unmatched: 7. DNA of the CDR3: TGTGCCTGGAGTGTGGGTAGCGGGAGTGGGAATGAGCAGTTCTTC. This codes for CAWSVGSGSGNEQFF.

The chain links TRBV11-3 to TRBJ2-5; 15 bases line up with TRBD2. Losses at the gene ends were 5 bases for V and 4 bases for J; bases not matched to a gene: 8. From germline, CDR1 is SGHNT and CDR2 YENEEA. CDR3 size: 17 residues. The CDR3, as DNA: TGTGCCAGCAGCCAGGGACTAGCGGGAGGCGGGGCAGAGACCCAGTACTTC. This encodes CASSQGLAGGGAETQYF.

The V gene is TRBV6-5, the J gene TRBJ1-4, with 10 nucleotides matching TRBD1. The germline CDR1 and CDR2 sequences are MNHEY and SVGAGI. The junction had 5 bases not matched to a gene; V was cut back by 5 bases and J by 8 bases. The CDR3 runs to 14 residues. CDR3 in amino acids: CASSLDRGREKLFF. CDR3 DNA: TGTGCCAGCAGTCTCGACAGGGGGCGAGAAAAACTGTTTTTT.

The V call is TRBV5-1, the J call TRBJ1-4; 7 nucleotides line up with TRBD1. CDR1 is SGHRS, CDR2 YFSETQ, per germline. This CDR3 spans 15 amino acids. The J segment lost 6 bases and the V segment lost 0 bases, leaving 5 bases of the junction unmatched. The CDR3 sequence: CASSLVGTVHEKLFF. The CDR3 DNA sequence: TGCGCCAGCAGCTTGGTCGGGACAGTCCATGAAAAACTGTTTTTT.

V and J are TRBV28 and TRBJ2-7, with 14 bases that match TRBD2. Germline CDR1 is MDHEN and CDR2 is SYDVKM. The CDR3 has 15 amino acids. Trimming cost V 6 bases and J 7 bases; bases outside gene matches: 8. For the CDR3, the DNA is TGTGCCAGCAGATCTGGACTAGCGGGAGGTGGGGAGCAGTACTTC. Translated: CASRSGLAGGGEQYF.

The chain uses TRBV19 and TRBJ1-5; 7 bases align to TRBD1. The germline gives CDR1 LNHDA, CDR2 SQIVND (reference sequence). The CDR3 consists of 17 residues. V dropped 7 bases and J dropped 9; count of bases not matched to a gene: 21. CDR3 sequence: CASMGTGPGQRRSPQHF. CDR3 nucleotide sequence: TGTGCCAGTATGGGGACGGGACCGGGACAGAGAAGGTCGCCCCAGCATTTT.

As DNA, the CDR3 is TGTGCCAGCAGTGAAGATATAGCGGGAGGGTTAGTTAGCGAGCAGTACTTC. It specifies CASSEDIAGGLVSEQYF. This rearrangement joins TRBV6-1 to TRBJ2-7; TRBD2 aligns across 11 bases. The CDR3 sequence is 17 residues long. The ends lost 1 base at V and 6 bases at J; junction bases unmatched: 11. Germline loops: CDR1 MNHNS, CDR2 SASEGT.

The chain is built from TRBV18 and TRBJ2-7; D is undetermined. This CDR3 comprises 15 residues. CDR1 is KGHSH, CDR2 LQKENI, per germline. V was trimmed by 0 bases and J by 3 bases, leaving 12 bases between them. DNA of the CDR3: TGTGCCAGCTCACCACCGTCTAGAAGAGACTACGAGCAGTACTTC. Its protein product is CASSPPSRRDYEQYF. Variable domain in full (rest from reference TRBV18 and TRBJ2-7): NAGVMQNPRHLVRRRGQEARLRCSPMKGHSHVYWYRQLPEEGLKFMVYLQKENIIDESGMPKERFSAEFPKEGPSILRIQQVVRGDSAAYFCASSPPSRRDYEQYFGPGTRLTVT.

The chain is built from TRBV28 and TRBJ1-2, with D hard to call. V was pared by 6 bases and J by 6 bases, with 8 bases between. Germline assignment: CDR1 MDHEN and CDR2 SYDVKM. This CDR3 region has 11 residues. CDR3 amino acids: CASRRGNGYTF. The CDR3 nucleotides are TGTGCCAGCAGACGAGGGAATGGCTACACCTTC.

The chain joins TRBV11-2 to TRBJ2-5, with D maybe TRBD1 (5 bases). Trimming stripped 3 bases from V and 4 bases from J, with 18 bases between. In germline, CDR1 is SGHAT, CDR2 FQNNGV. The CDR3 has 16 residues. The CDR3 DNA follows: TGTGCCAGCAGCTTCAGTCACAGGAGTTTTCGAGAGACCCAGTACTTC. Residues: CASSFSHRSFRETQYF.

This chain connects TRBV5-1 to TRBJ2-3; 7 nucleotides align to TRBD2. Losses at the gene ends were 3 bases for V and 8 bases for J; bases not matched to a gene: 18. Germline-derived CDR1 and CDR2 are SGHRS and YFSETQ. CDR3 length: 17 residues. The CDR3 nucleotides read TGCGCCAGCAGCTCTCCCCTGGAGCGGGGTCGGACCCGTACGCAGTATTTT. Its translation is CASSSPLERGRTRTQYF. The complete variable domain, with remaining parts taken from reference TRBV5-1 and TRBJ2-3, reads KAGVTQTPRYLIKTRGQQVTLSCSPISGHRSVSWYQQTPGQGLQFLFEYFSETQRNKGNFPGRFSGRQFSNSRSEMNVSTLELGDSALYLCASSSPLERGRTRTQYFGPGTRLTVL.

This chain uses TRBV4-2 with TRBJ2-2; no clear D. The CDR3 runs to 15 residues. CDR1 is LGHNA, CDR2 YNFKEQ, per germline. The germline V and J ends were trimmed by 1 base and 3 bases, with 9 bases remaining between them. Written as DNA, the CDR3 is TGTGCCAGCAGCCAAGCGGAGCTTTACACCGGGGAGCTGTTTTTT. Residues: CASSQAELYTGELFF.

This chain links TRBV20-1 with TRBJ2-5; the D is unclear. The J call is doubtful: the DNA matches TRBJ2-7 better. Germline loops: CDR1 DFQATT, CDR2 SNEGSKA (reference sequence). This CDR3 spans 11 amino acids. The CDR3 DNA reads TGCAGTGCTAGTTCCCCATACGAGCAGTACTTC. Protein product: CSASSPYEQYF.

The rearrangement links TRBV5-1 to TRBJ2-1; 9 bases align to TRBD2. CDR1 is SGHRS, CDR2 YFSETQ, per germline. The CDR3 consists of 15 residues. V dropped 10 bases and J dropped 6; count of bases not matched to a gene: 14. The CDR3 DNA reads TGCGCCGGAGGGACGGGTAGCGGGAGTACCAATGAGCAGTTCTTC. Protein: CAGGTGSGSTNEQFF.

CDR3 sequence reads: CASRGGLAGGADTQYF. DNA of the CDR3: TGTGCCAGCAGGGGAGGACTAGCGGGAGGGGCAGATACGCAGTATTTT. V gene TRBV28 combines with J gene TRBJ2-3; 15 bases are a match to TRBD2. CDR3 length equals 16 residues. Trimming at V came to 6 bases and at J to 4 bases, leaving 5 bases not matched to a gene. In germline, CDR1 is MDHEN, CDR2 SYDVKM. Full variable domain (rest looked up from reference TRBV28 and TRBJ2-3): DVKVTQSSRYLVKRTGEKVFLECVQDMDHENMFWYRQDPGLGLRLIYFSYDVKMKEKGDIPEGYSVSREKKERFSLILESASTNQTSMYLCASRGGLAGGADTQYFGPGTRLTVL.

The V gene is TRBV2, the J gene TRBJ1-2, with D tentatively TRBD1 (6 bases). The CDR3 is 14 amino acids. Trimming shortened V by 3 bases and J by 7 bases, and 15 bases separated the two germline ends. CDR1 and CDR2 from the germline V gene are SNHLY and FYNNEI. The CDR3 DNA reads TGTGCCAGCAGTGAGTGGACAGCTGGGGCTGGCTACACCTTC. It codes for CASSEWTAGAGYTF. Full variable domain (outside the CDR3, taken from reference TRBV2 and TRBJ1-2): EPEVTQTPSHQVTQMGQEVILRCVPISNHLYFYWYRQILGQKVEFLVSFYNNEISEKSEIFDDQFSVERPDGSNFTLKIRSTKLEDSAMYFCASSEWTAGAGYTFGSGTRLTVV.

This clone was detected only a few times. V is TRBV2 and J is TRBJ1-2; D might be TRBD1 (5 bases). V shed 6 bases and J shed 7 bases, with 12 bases lying between them. CDR1 SNHLY and CDR2 FYNNEI come from the germline V gene. CDR3 length: 12 amino acids. The CDR3, as DNA: TGTGCCAGCAGCAAAGGGGTGTCTGGCTACACCTTC. This gives the protein CASSKGVSGYTF.

CDR3 sequence (DNA): TGTGCCAGCAGCCTCCGGACTAGCGGGAGCGCCGGGGAGCTGTTTTTT. Its protein product is CASSLRTSGSAGELFF. The chain combines TRBV7-2 with TRBJ2-2; TRBD2 agrees at 13 bases. The V gene's germline CDR1 is SGHTA and CDR2 FQGNSA. The length of the CDR3 is 16 residues. J was trimmed by 6 bases and V by 5 bases; bases with no gene match: 6.

This clone has a handful of counts. J is TRBJ1-1 and V is TRBV5-4; D is unresolved. The germline CDR1 and CDR2 sequences are SGHNT and YYREEE (reference sequence). Deletions cut 2 bases from V and 1 base from J, with 12 bases between. The CDR3 sequence is 15 residues long. The CDR3, as DNA: TGTGCCAGCAGCTTACACGGTCCGGGGAACACTGAAGCTTTCTTT. Residues: CASSLHGPGNTEAFF.